This T cell receptor (beta chain) was profiled in a study of monozygotic twins with inflammatory bowel disease. Whole-study results and caveats: Healthy co-twins had higher TCRbeta inverse Simpson diversity than their IBD twins.

The germline gives CDR1 SNHLY, CDR2 FYNNEI. The CDR3 length is 15 residues. In regard to this clonotype: Its antigen is as yet unknown.

Each CDR3 protein gets one entry in TCRdb, which reprocessed the 5' RACE reads and gives no DNA. The specimen's table records 310,000 or so distinct CDR3 sequences. The sequenced sample was blood. The chain has TRBV2 and TRBJ2-7; TCRdb's D call, TRBD1, is unchecked because there is no DNA. The sequence came from a human donor with ulcerative colitis or Crohn's disease, or a healthy co-twin of an affected twin (not recorded which). CDR3 amino acids: CASTPEGQGPYEQYF.